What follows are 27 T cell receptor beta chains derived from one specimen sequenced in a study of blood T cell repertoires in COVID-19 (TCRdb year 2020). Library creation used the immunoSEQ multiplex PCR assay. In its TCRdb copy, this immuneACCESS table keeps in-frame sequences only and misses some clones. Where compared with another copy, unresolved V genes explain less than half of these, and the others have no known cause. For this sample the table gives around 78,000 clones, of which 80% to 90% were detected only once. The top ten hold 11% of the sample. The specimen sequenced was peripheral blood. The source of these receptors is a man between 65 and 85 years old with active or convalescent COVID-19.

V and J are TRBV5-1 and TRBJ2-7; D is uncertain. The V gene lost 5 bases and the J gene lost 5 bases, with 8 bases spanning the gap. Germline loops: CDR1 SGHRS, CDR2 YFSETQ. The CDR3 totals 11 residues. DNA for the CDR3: TGCGCCAGCAGTTTCGAGCACGAGCAGTACTTC. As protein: CASSFEHEQYF.

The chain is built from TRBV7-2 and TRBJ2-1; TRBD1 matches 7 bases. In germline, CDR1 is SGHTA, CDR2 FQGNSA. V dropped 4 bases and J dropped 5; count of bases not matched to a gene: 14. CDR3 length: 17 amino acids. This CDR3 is CASSSRLARQGDNEQFF. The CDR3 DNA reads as TGTGCCAGCAGCTCCCGACTCGCCAGGCAGGGGGACAATGAGCAGTTCTTC.

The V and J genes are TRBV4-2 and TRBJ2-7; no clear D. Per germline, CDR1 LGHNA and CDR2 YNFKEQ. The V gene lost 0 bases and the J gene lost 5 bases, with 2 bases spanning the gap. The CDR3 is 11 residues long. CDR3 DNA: TGTGCCAGCAGCCAAGATAACGAGCAGTACTTC. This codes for CASSQDNEQYF.

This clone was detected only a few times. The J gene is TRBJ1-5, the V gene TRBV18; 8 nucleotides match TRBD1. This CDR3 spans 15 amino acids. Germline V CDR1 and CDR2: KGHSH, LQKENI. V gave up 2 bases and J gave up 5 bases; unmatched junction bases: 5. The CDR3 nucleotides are TGTGCCAGCTCACCATACCAGACAGGGGATCAGCCCCAGCATTTT. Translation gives CASSPYQTGDQPQHF.

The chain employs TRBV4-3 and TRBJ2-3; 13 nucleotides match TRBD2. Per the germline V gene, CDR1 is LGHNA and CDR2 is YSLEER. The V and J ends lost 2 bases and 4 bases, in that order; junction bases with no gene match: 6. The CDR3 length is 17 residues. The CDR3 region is CASSQRGLAGVADTQYF. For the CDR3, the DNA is TGCGCCAGCAGCCAACGCGGACTAGCGGGAGTGGCAGATACGCAGTATTTT.

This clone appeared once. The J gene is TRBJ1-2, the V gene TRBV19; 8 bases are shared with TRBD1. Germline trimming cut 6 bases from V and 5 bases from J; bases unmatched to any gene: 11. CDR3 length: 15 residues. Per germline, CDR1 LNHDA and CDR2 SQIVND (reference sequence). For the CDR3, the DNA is TGTGCCAGTAGCAGCGGGAGGACAGGGACATATGGCTACACCTTC. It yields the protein CASSSGRTGTYGYTF.

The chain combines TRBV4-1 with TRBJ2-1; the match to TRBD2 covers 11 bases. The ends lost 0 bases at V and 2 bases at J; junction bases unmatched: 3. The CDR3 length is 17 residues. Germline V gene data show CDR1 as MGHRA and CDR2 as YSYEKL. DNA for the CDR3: TGCGCCAGCAGCCAAGAGGGTAGCGGGAGGGCCTACAATGAGCAGTTCTTC. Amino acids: CASSQEGSGRAYNEQFF.

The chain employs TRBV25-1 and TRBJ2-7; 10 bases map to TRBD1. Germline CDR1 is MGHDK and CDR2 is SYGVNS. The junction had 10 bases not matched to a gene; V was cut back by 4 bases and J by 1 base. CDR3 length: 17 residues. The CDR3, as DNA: TGTGCCAGCAGTGCCATTCCGGGACAGGGGACATCCTACGAGCAGTACTTC. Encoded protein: CASSAIPGQGTSYEQYF.

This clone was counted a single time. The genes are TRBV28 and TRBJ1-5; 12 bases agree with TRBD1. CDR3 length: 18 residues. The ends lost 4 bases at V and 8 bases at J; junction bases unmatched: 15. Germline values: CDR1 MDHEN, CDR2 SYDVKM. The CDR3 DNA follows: TGTGCCAGCAGTTCCGGGACAGGGGGCACACTCATAGTTAAGCCCCAGCATTTT. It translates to CASSSGTGGTLIVKPQHF.

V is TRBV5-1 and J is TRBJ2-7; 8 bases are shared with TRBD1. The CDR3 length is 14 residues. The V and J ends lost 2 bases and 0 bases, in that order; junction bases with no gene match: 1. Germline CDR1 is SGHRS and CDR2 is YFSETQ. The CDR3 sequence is CASSLQGDSYEQYF. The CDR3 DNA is TGCGCCAGCAGCTTACAGGGGGACTCCTACGAGCAGTACTTC. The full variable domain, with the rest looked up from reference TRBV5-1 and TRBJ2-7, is KAGVTQTPRYLIKTRGQQVTLSCSPISGHRSVSWYQQTPGQGLQFLFEYFSETQRNKGNFPGRFSGRQFSNSRSEMNVSTLELGDSALYLCASSLQGDSYEQYFGPGTRLTVT.

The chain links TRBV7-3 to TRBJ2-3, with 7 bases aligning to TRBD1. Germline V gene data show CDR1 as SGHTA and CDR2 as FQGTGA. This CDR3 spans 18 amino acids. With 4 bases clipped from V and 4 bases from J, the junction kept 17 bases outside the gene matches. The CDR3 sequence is CASSSLMRGLRDPDTQYF. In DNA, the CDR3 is TGTGCCAGCAGCTCCCTCATGAGGGGGCTTCGAGATCCAGATACGCAGTATTTT.

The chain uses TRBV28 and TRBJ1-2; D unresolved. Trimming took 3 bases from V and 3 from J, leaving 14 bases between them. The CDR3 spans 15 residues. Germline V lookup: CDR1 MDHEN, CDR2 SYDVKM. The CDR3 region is CASSFSSGVDYGYTF. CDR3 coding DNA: TGTGCCAGCAGTTTCTCGTCAGGTGTCGACTATGGCTACACCTTC.

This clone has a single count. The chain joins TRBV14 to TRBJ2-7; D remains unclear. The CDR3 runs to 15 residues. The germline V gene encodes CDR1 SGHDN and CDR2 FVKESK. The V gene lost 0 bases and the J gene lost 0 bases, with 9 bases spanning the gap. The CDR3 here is CASSQDRSSSYEQYF. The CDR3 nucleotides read TGTGCCAGCAGCCAAGACCGTTCTAGCTCCTACGAGCAGTACTTC.

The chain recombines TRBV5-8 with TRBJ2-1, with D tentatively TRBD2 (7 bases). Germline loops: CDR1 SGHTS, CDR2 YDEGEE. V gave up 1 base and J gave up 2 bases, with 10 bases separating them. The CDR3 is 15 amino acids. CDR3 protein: CASSLLGGPYNEQFF. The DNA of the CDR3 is TGTGCCAGCAGCTTGTTGGGGGGGCCCTACAATGAGCAGTTCTTC.

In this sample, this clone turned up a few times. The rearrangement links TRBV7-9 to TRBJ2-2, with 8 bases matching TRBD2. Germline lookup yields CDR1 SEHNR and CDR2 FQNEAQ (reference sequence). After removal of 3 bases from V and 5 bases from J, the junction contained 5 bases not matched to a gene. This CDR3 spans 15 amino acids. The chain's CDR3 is CASSFRSGRTGELFF. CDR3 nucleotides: TGTGCCAGCAGCTTTCGGAGCGGGAGAACCGGGGAGCTGTTTTTT.

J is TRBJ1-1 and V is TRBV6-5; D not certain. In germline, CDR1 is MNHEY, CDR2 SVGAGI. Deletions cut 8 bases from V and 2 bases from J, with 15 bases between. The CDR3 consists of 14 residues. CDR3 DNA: TGTGCCAGCGAAAGGTCACAGTCTAACACTGAAGCTTTCTTT. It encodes CASERSQSNTEAFF.

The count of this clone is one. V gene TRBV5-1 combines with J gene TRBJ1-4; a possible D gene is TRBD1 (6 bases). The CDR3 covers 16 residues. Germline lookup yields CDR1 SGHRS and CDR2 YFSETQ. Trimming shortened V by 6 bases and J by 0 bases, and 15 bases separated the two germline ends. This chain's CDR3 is CASTTQGFATNEKLFF. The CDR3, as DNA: TGCGCCAGCACAACACAGGGTTTTGCAACTAATGAAAAACTGTTTTTT.

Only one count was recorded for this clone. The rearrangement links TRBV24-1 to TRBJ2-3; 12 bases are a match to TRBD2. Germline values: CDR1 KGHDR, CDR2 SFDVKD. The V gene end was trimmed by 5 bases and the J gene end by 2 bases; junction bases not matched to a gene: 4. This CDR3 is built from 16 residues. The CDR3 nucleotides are TGTGCCACCAGTGGGGCTAGCGGGAGGGCCACAGATACGCAGTATTTT. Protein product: CATSGASGRATDTQYF.

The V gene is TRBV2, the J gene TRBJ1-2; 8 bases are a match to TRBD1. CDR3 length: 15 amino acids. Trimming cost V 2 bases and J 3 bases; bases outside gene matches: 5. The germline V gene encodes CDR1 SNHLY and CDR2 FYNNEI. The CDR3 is CASSERTGSDYGYTF. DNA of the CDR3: TGTGCCAGCAGTGAACGGACAGGGAGCGACTATGGCTACACCTTC.

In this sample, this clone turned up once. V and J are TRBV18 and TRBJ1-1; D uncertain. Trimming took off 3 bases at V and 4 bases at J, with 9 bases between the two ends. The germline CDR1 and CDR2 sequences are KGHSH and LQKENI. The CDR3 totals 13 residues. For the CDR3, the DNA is TGTGCCAGCTCACCGGGCGAAAGCACTGAAGCTTTCTTT. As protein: CASSPGESTEAFF.

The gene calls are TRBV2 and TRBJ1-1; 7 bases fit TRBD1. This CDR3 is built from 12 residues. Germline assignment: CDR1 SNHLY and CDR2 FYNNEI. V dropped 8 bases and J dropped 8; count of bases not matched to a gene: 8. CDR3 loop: CASGQRGPEAFF. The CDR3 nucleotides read TGTGCCAGCGGACAGAGGGGGCCCGAAGCTTTCTTT.

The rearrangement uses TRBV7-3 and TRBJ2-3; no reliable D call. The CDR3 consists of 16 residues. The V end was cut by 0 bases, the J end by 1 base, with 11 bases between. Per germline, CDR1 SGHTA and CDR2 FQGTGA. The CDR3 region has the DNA TGTGCCAGCAGCTTAACTGCCACATTTGGCACAGATACGCAGTATTTT. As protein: CASSLTATFGTDTQYF.

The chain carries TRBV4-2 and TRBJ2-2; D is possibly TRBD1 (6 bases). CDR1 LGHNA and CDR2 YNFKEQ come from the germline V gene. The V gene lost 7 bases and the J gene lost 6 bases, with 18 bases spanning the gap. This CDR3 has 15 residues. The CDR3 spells CASKPSSGAAGELFF. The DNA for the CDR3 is TGTGCCAGCAAACCGTCCTCAGGGGCGGCCGGGGAGCTGTTTTTT.

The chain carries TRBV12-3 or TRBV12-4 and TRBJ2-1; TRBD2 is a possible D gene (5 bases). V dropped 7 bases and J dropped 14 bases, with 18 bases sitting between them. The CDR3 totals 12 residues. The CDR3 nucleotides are TGTGCCAGCACGCTACTAGGCGGGCGTGAGTTCTTC. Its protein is CASTLLGGREFF.

This CDR3 is CASSVASGGDYEQYF. In DNA form, the CDR3 reads TGTGCCAGCAGCGTGGCTAGCGGGGGGGACTACGAGCAGTACTTC. V gene TRBV7-6 combines with J gene TRBJ2-7; 12 bases map to TRBD2. V was clipped by 5 bases and J by 3 bases; unmatched bases: 5. Germline V gene lookup returns CDR1 SGHVS and CDR2 FNYEAQ. The CDR3 covers 15 residues.

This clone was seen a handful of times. CDR3 region: CASSRYRETNEQFF. CDR3 nucleotides: TGTGCCAGCAGTAGATACCGGGAGACGAATGAGCAGTTCTTC. This chain uses TRBV9 with TRBJ2-1; TRBD2 might be the D (6 bases). CDR1 and CDR2 (germline): SGDLS, YYNGEE. This CDR3 spans 14 amino acids. Between the trimmed V and J ends, which lost 5 bases and 7 bases, there was a span of 16 bases.

This CDR3 reads CASSLGLADYNEQFF. The CDR3 DNA reads as TGCGCCAGCAGCCTCGGACTAGCGGACTACAATGAGCAGTTCTTC. V and J are TRBV5-1 and TRBJ2-1, with 10 bases identical to TRBD2. The CDR3 loop spans 15 amino acids. From germline, CDR1 is SGHRS and CDR2 YFSETQ. Trimming at V came to 4 bases and at J to 3 bases, leaving 4 bases not matched to a gene. The full variable domain, rest sourced from reference TRBV5-1 and TRBJ2-1, is KAGVTQTPRYLIKTRGQQVTLSCSPISGHRSVSWYQQTPGQGLQFLFEYFSETQRNKGNFPGRFSGRQFSNSRSEMNVSTLELGDSALYLCASSLGLADYNEQFFGPGTRLTVL.